The 32 T cell receptor beta chains in this list originate from one sample, sequenced in a study of control samples from healthy donors and cancer patients. TCRdb's copy holds only in-frame clones and misses some; the assay was immunoSEQ multiplex PCR. Among just under 75,000 clones, about 90% were seen once, and the ten largest hold 3.5% to 4%. The sequenced material came from blood. The receptors were sampled from a woman aged 45-65 years in good health.

Worth noting for this clone: This CDR3 is also generated by other DNA sequences in the sample. The chain has TRBV5-1 and TRBJ2-5; maybe TRBD1 (5 bases). The CDR3 is made up of 11 amino acids. Germline loops: CDR1 SGHRS, CDR2 YFSETQ. V lost 3 bases and J 5 bases, leaving 5 bases between the germline ends. The CDR3 DNA reads TGCGCCAGCAGCTCAGGGGAGACCCAGTACTTC. It translates to CASSSGETQYF.

J is TRBJ1-4 and V is TRBV30, with D perhaps matching TRBD1 (5 bases). Germline V gene data show CDR1 as GTSNPN and CDR2 as SVGIG (reference sequence). The V end was cut by 2 bases, the J end by 4 bases, with 14 bases between. There are 15 residues in the CDR3. CDR3 residues: CAWSTSLGLNEKLFF. CDR3 in DNA: TGTGCCTGGAGTACCTCGCTGGGACTTAATGAAAAACTGTTTTTT.

The CDR3 spells CASSQKMNTEAFF. In DNA form, the CDR3 reads TGTGCCAGCAGCCAAAAAATGAACACTGAAGCTTTCTTT. The chain uses TRBV14 and TRBJ1-1, with unresolved D. V was trimmed by 2 bases and J by 0 bases, leaving 4 bases between them. Germline V gene sequence: CDR1 SGHDN, CDR2 FVKESK. CDR3 length equals 13 residues.

This sequence joins TRBV6-1 and TRBJ1-2; D is undetermined. This CDR3 spans 16 amino acids. V lost 1 base to trimming and J lost 1 base, with 13 bases between them. CDR1 is MNHNS and CDR2 is SASEGT in the germline V gene. This chain's CDR3 is CASSEGRGLGNYGYTF. CDR3 DNA sequence: TGTGCCAGCAGTGAAGGGAGAGGATTAGGTAACTATGGCTACACCTTC.

The chain uses TRBV7-2 and TRBJ2-1; no definite D call. Germline V gene lookup returns CDR1 SGHTA and CDR2 FQGNSA. The CDR3 is made up of 15 amino acids. V gave up 5 bases and J gave up 5 bases, with 16 bases separating them. CDR3 in DNA: TGTGCCAGCAGCACATACGGTTCCGAACACAATGAGCAGTTCTTC. This translates into CASSTYGSEHNEQFF. The entire variable domain, with the rest obtained from reference TRBV7-2 and TRBJ2-1, is as follows: GAGVSQSPSNKVTEKGKDVELRCDPISGHTALYWYRQSLGQGLEFLIYFQGNSAPDKSGLPSDRFSAERTGGSVSTLTIQRTQQEDSAVYLCASSTYGSEHNEQFFGPGTRLTVL.

The chain combines TRBV5-1 with TRBJ2-5; the match to TRBD1 covers 12 bases. The CDR3 sequence is 18 residues long. Germline V lookup: CDR1 SGHRS, CDR2 YFSETQ. J lost 5 bases, V lost 4 bases, and 15 bases had no gene match. The CDR3 spells CASSGRDRGRASRETQYF. The CDR3 DNA sequence: TGCGCCAGCAGCGGCCGGGACAGGGGGCGCGCGAGTAGGGAGACCCAGTACTTC.

In nucleotides, the CDR3 is TGTGCCAGCAGCCAGGGAAAGACCAGCATGAACACTGAAGCTTTCTTT. Protein product: CASSQGKTSMNTEAFF. J is TRBJ1-1 and V is TRBV14; D gene ambiguous. CDR3 size: 16 residues. The V gene lost 3 bases and the J gene lost 0 bases, with 14 bases spanning the gap. The germline V gene has CDR1 SGHDN and CDR2 FVKESK.

V and J are TRBV5-1 and TRBJ1-2, with D unclear. The CDR3 sequence is 15 residues long. Germline loops: CDR1 SGHRS, CDR2 YFSETQ. With 0 bases removed from V and 4 bases from J, the gap between germline ends came to 13 bases. The CDR3 spells CASSLGYKGGYGYTF. The CDR3 DNA follows: TGCGCCAGCAGCTTGGGTTACAAGGGAGGCTATGGCTACACCTTC.

The V gene is TRBV4-1, the J gene TRBJ2-1, with 8 bases lining up with TRBD2. The CDR3 consists of 15 residues. Germline V gives CDR1 MGHRA, CDR2 YSYEKL. Trimming removed 1 base from V and 4 bases from J; junction bases left unmatched: 3. The CDR3: CASSQVIAGYNEQFF. CDR3 DNA: TGCGCCAGCAGCCAAGTAATAGCGGGGTACAATGAGCAGTTCTTC.

As DNA, the CDR3 is TGTGCCAGCAGGGCCGGGACCGCAAGCGGGGAGCTGTTTTTT. It encodes CASRAGTASGELFF. The gene calls are TRBV28 and TRBJ2-2, with D perhaps given as TRBD1 or TRBD2 (5 bases each). This CDR3 has 14 residues. Germline loops: CDR1 MDHEN, CDR2 SYDVKM. Trimming stripped 6 bases from V and 7 bases from J, with 15 bases between.

The rearrangement links TRBV6-1 to TRBJ1-1; D may be TRBD1 (6 bases). Germline V lookup: CDR1 MNHNS, CDR2 SASEGT. The CDR3 extends over 13 amino acids. V gave up 0 bases and J gave up 7 bases, with 9 bases separating them. The CDR3 reads CASSEAWGHEAFF. The CDR3 coding sequence is TGTGCCAGCAGTGAAGCTTGGGGGCATGAAGCTTTCTTT.

The chain is built from TRBV6-5 and TRBJ1-3; perhaps TRBD1 as D (5 bases). Germline loops: CDR1 MNHEY, CDR2 SVGAGI. V was pared by 6 bases and J by 3 bases, with 9 bases between. The CDR3 consists of 13 residues. CDR3: CASRIQGGNTIYF. In DNA form, the CDR3 reads TGTGCCAGCAGGATTCAGGGTGGAAACACCATATATTTT.

The rearrangement uses TRBV2 and TRBJ2-2; 10 bases are a match to TRBD2. Germline-derived CDR1 and CDR2 are SNHLY and FYNNEI. The junction had 7 bases not matched to a gene; V was cut back by 8 bases and J by 7 bases. The CDR3 is made up of 14 amino acids. The CDR3 DNA follows: TGTGCCAGCGGCTCTAGCGGGAGCATCGGGGAGCTGTTTTTT. The encoded protein is CASGSSGSIGELFF.

Here the CDR3 reads CASSVDGYGNQPQHF. CDR3 coding DNA: TGTGCCAGCAGCGTAGATGGGTATGGCAATCAGCCCCAGCATTTT. This rearrangement joins TRBV9 to TRBJ1-5; D is undetermined. Germline assignment: CDR1 SGDLS and CDR2 YYNGEE. The CDR3 contains 15 residues. V was trimmed by 0 bases and J by 2 bases, leaving 9 bases between them.

The chain uses TRBV24-1 and TRBJ1-4, with 7 positions matching TRBD1. The CDR3 has 18 residues. Germline V gives CDR1 KGHDR, CDR2 SFDVKD. The V and J ends lost 5 bases and 0 bases, in that order; junction bases with no gene match: 11. The CDR3 DNA reads as TGTGCCACCAGTGTCACAGGGGCCGAATCTGCAACTAATGAAAAACTGTTTTTT. Amino acid sequence: CATSVTGAESATNEKLFF.

The V and J genes are TRBV11-1 and TRBJ2-3, with 10 bases aligning to TRBD2. This CDR3 has 15 residues. Germline V gene lookup returns CDR1 SGHAT and CDR2 FQDESV (reference sequence). V shed 8 bases and J 4 bases; nucleotides not matched to a gene: 9. The CDR3 DNA reads as TGTGCCAGCCGTGGTACTAGCGGGAACGCAGATACGCAGTATTTT. It encodes CASRGTSGNADTQYF.

The chain employs TRBV2 and TRBJ2-3; 13 nucleotides line up with TRBD2. After removal of 6 bases from V and 5 bases from J, the junction contained 5 bases not matched to a gene. CDR3 length: 15 residues. CDR1 is SNHLY, CDR2 FYNNEI, per germline. The CDR3 loop reads CASRGLAGVKDTQYF. CDR3 DNA sequence: TGTGCCAGCAGAGGACTAGCGGGAGTTAAAGATACGCAGTATTTT.

The genes are TRBV18 and TRBJ1-6; D is possibly TRBD1 (6 bases). The ends were cut back, 3 bases at V and 8 bases at J, with 32 bases in the middle. The CDR3 sequence is 21 residues long. Germline CDR1 and CDR2: KGHSH and LQKENI. CDR3 nucleotides: TGTGCCAGCTCACCCCTTCGAGGAGGGTCGGGGGCCCCCGAGGGACATTCACCCCTCCACTTT. This gives the protein CASSPLRGGSGAPEGHSPLHF. The variable domain in full, completed from reference TRBV18 and TRBJ1-6, reads NAGVMQNPRHLVRRRGQEARLRCSPMKGHSHVYWYRQLPEEGLKFMVYLQKENIIDESGMPKERFSAEFPKEGPSILRIQQVVRGDSAAYFCASSPLRGGSGAPEGHSPLHFGNGTRLTVT.

This chain uses TRBV20-1 with TRBJ1-1; no clear D gene. The CDR3 is 11 amino acids. Germline V CDR1 and CDR2: DFQATT, SNEGSKA (reference sequence). V lost 8 bases, J lost 1 base, and 8 bases lay in between. The DNA for the CDR3 is TGCAGTACTCCCGGGAACACTGAAGCTTTCTTT. This gives the protein CSTPGNTEAFF.

The chain uses TRBV5-5 and TRBJ1-2; a possible D gene is TRBD1 (5 bases). Trimming took off 4 bases at V and 2 bases at J, with 15 bases between the two ends. CDR3 length equals 15 residues. The V gene's germline CDR1 is SGHKS and CDR2 YYEKEE (reference sequence). The CDR3 nucleotides read TGTGCCAGCAGCCTCGGGGCAGTTCTAAACTATGGCTACACCTTC. Residues: CASSLGAVLNYGYTF. The entire variable domain, with the rest obtained from reference TRBV5-5 and TRBJ1-2, is as follows: DAGVTQSPTHLIKTRGQQVTLRCSPISGHKSVSWYQQVLGQGPQFIFQYYEKEERGRGNFPDRFSARQFPNYSSELNVNALLLGDSALYLCASSLGAVLNYGYTFGSGTRLTVV.

Only a few counts were recorded for this clone. V is TRBV19 and J is TRBJ1-2; 7 nucleotides agree with TRBD1. The V gene end was trimmed by 9 bases and the J gene end by 0 bases; junction bases not matched to a gene: 10. The germline V gene has CDR1 LNHDA and CDR2 SQIVND (reference sequence). The CDR3 covers 15 residues. CDR3 loop: CASVTGPGANYGYTF. The CDR3 DNA sequence: TGTGCCAGCGTGACAGGGCCGGGCGCTAACTATGGCTACACCTTC.

The V call is TRBV3-1 (or the pseudogene TRBV3-2), the J call TRBJ1-5; D is ambiguous. V lost 1 base, J lost 4 bases, and 14 bases lay in between. Germline V gene sequence: CDR1 LGHDT, CDR2 YNNKEL (reference sequence). The CDR3 contains 16 residues. In DNA form, the CDR3 reads TGTGCCAGCAGCCAAGGAGGCGCTACAGTTAATCAGCCCCAGCATTTT. It yields the protein CASSQGGATVNQPQHF.

V gene TRBV23-1 combines with J gene TRBJ2-3, with D perhaps assigned TRBD1 or TRBD2 (7 bases each). TRBV23-1 is an ORF, and what it does is uncertain. This CDR3 contains 16 residues. The ends were cut back, 6 bases at V and 2 bases at J, with 18 bases in the middle. CDR3 amino acids: CASSRAGQNSTDTQYF. CDR3 in DNA: TGCGCCAGCAGCCGAGCGGGACAGAACTCCACAGATACGCAGTATTTT.

The DNA of the CDR3 is TGTGCCAGCAGTGAGTACCAGTCGAACTATGGCTACACCTTC. Translating gives CASSEYQSNYGYTF. The V gene is TRBV2, the J gene TRBJ1-2; unclear D gene. V was shortened by 3 bases and J by 2 bases, with 10 bases between the two germline ends. The CDR3 has 14 amino acids. The germline V gene has CDR1 SNHLY and CDR2 FYNNEI.

The V call is TRBV4-1, the J call TRBJ2-1; D unclear. The germline gives CDR1 MGHRA, CDR2 YSYEKL. V was clipped by 1 base and J by 8 bases, with 9 bases between them. This CDR3 contains 13 residues. The CDR3 DNA is TGCGCCAGCAGCCAAGCTGTTTGGGATGAGCAGTTCTTC. Translated, it gives CASSQAVWDEQFF.

V is TRBV6-2 or TRBV6-3 and J is TRBJ2-7, with no clear D. Germline V gene lookup returns CDR1 MNHEY and CDR2 SVGEGT. V was cut by 0 bases and J by 4 bases, with 13 bases left in between. This CDR3 is 15 amino acids long. The CDR3 nucleotides read TGTGCCAGCAGTTACTCTCCCTTTAGGTTTTACGAGCAGTACTTC. Encoded protein: CASSYSPFRFYEQYF.

This rearrangement joins TRBV5-1 to TRBJ1-5, with 8 bases aligning to TRBD1. The CDR3 runs 16 residues. The junction had 11 bases not matched to a gene; V was cut back by 2 bases and J by 7 bases. CDR1 SGHRS and CDR2 YFSETQ come from the germline V gene. CDR3 DNA: TGCGCCAGCAGCTTAGAACCAGGGGGCTCTGGGCAGCCCCAGCATTTT. Protein sequence: CASSLEPGGSGQPQHF.

The rearrangement links TRBV9 to TRBJ2-1; 10 bases match TRBD2. The CDR3 length is 15 residues. Germline lookup yields CDR1 SGDLS and CDR2 YYNGEE. Losses at the gene ends were 0 bases for V and 9 bases for J; bases not matched to a gene: 6. DNA of the CDR3: TGTGCCAGCAGCGTAGCGCTAGCGGGAGAAATTGAGCAGTTCTTC. This sequence encodes CASSVALAGEIEQFF.

The table lists this clone with a count of one. The J gene is TRBJ2-7, the V gene TRBV5-6; TRBD1 aligns across 7 bases. The CDR3 has 15 residues. Germline CDR1 reads SGHDT; CDR2 reads YYEEEE. Germline trimming cut 5 bases from V and 3 bases from J; bases unmatched to any gene: 11. CDR3 nucleotide sequence: TGTGCCAGCAGGCCTAACCCCGGGACAGTCTACGAGCAGTACTTC. The encoded protein is CASRPNPGTVYEQYF.

Only one count was recorded for this clone. The genes are TRBV6-6 and TRBJ1-2; possibly TRBD1 for D (6 bases). Germline CDR1 reads MNHNY; CDR2 reads SVGAGI (reference sequence). Trimming stripped 3 bases from V and 4 bases from J, with 12 bases between. The CDR3 runs 14 residues. CDR3 loop: CASSYSQGSYGYTF. In nucleotides, the CDR3 is TGTGCCAGCAGTTATTCCCAGGGGTCCTATGGCTACACCTTC.

The chain employs TRBV2 and TRBJ1-1; TRBD1 is a possible D gene (5 bases). This CDR3 comprises 14 residues. V lost 6 bases, J lost 1 base, and 12 bases lay in between. Germline V CDR1 and CDR2: SNHLY, FYNNEI. CDR3 sequence reads: CASRGDSQNTEAFF. CDR3 nucleotides: TGTGCCAGCAGGGGGGACTCCCAGAACACTGAAGCTTTCTTT.

The rearrangement links TRBV28 to TRBJ2-7; TRBD1 aligns across 7 bases. The CDR3 is 16 residues long. Trimming at V came to 3 bases and at J to 0 bases, leaving 8 bases not matched to a gene. Germline-derived CDR1 and CDR2 are MDHEN and SYDVKM. The CDR3 nucleotides read TGTGCCAGCAGTTTGTTTGGGACAGCGAACTCCTACGAGCAGTACTTC. Encoded protein: CASSLFGTANSYEQYF.